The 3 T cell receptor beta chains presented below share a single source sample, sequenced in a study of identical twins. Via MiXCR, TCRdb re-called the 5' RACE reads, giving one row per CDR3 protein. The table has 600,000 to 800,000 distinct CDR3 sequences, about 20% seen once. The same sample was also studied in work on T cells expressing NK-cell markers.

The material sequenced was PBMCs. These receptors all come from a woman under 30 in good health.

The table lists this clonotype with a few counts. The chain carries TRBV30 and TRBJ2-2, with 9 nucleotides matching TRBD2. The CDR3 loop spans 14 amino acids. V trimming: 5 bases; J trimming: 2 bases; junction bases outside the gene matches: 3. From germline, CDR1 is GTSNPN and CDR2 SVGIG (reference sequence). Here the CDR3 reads CAWRLAENTGELFF. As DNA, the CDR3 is TGTGCCTGGCGACTAGCGGAAAACACCGGGGAGCTGTTTTTT.

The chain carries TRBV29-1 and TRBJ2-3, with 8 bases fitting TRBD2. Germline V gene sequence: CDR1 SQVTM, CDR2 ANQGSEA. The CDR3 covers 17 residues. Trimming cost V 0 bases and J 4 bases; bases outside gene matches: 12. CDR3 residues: CSVEDRRRRGASDTQYF. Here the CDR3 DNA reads TGCAGCGTTGAAGATCGGAGAAGGCGGGGGGCCTCAGATACGCAGTATTTT.

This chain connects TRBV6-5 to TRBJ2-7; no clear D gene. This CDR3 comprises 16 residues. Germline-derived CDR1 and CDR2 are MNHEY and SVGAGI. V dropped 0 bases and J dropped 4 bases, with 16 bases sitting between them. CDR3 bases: TGTGCCAGCAGTTACTCGAACTCCCCGGGTTTGTACGAGCAGTACTTC. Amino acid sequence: CASSYSNSPGLYEQYF.